These 14 T cell receptor beta chains came from one sample sequenced in a study of immune cell composition in non-small cell lung cancer. Normal lung was sampled as far from the tumour as possible, at least 3 cm. The method was immunoSEQ multiplex PCR; TCRdb's version includes in-frame clones alone and lacks a portion of them. The data show about 2,000 clones, over 60% seen once. The sample consisted of non-adjacent lung tissue. The receptors come from a human donor with non-small cell lung cancer.

The V gene is TRBV7-8, the J gene TRBJ2-7, with no clear D. The CDR3 length is 13 residues. Germline V gene data show CDR1 as SGHVS and CDR2 as FQNEAQ. V lost 3 bases, J lost 7 bases, and 13 bases lay in between. In nucleotides, the CDR3 is TGTGCCAGCAGCTTGGTGGGCTCTTGGGAGCAGTACTTC. This translates into CASSLVGSWEQYF. Filled out from reference TRBV7-8 and TRBJ2-7, the complete variable domain reads GAGVSQSPRYKVAKRGQDVALRCDPISGHVSLFWYQQALGQGPEFLTYFQNEAQLDKSGLPSDRFFAERPEGSVSTLKIQRTQQEDSAVYLCASSLVGSWEQYFGPGTRLTVT.

V is TRBV4-3 and J is TRBJ2-2, with 7 bases aligning to TRBD2. The junction had 6 bases not matched to a gene; V was cut back by 1 base and J by 7 bases. The CDR3 has 15 residues. CDR1 is LGHNA, CDR2 YSLEER, per germline. CDR3 bases: TGCGCCAGCAGCCAAGTGGAGCGGGACGGCGGGGAGCTGTTTTTT. Its translation is CASSQVERDGGELFF.

The V and J genes are TRBV11-2 and TRBJ2-7, with TRBD2 identical over 12 bases. With 3 bases clipped from V and 3 bases from J, the junction kept 9 bases outside the gene matches. Germline V gene sequence: CDR1 SGHAT, CDR2 FQNNGV. The CDR3 is 17 amino acids. The CDR3, as DNA: TGTGCCAGCAGCTTGGGACTAGCGGGCCACCCGCTCTACGAGCAGTACTTC. Amino acid sequence: CASSLGLAGHPLYEQYF.

V and J are TRBV7-9 and TRBJ1-1, with 12 bases fitting TRBD1. The CDR3 sequence is 16 residues long. CDR1 and CDR2 (germline): SEHNR, FQNEAQ (reference sequence). Losses at the gene ends were 5 bases for V and 2 bases for J; bases not matched to a gene: 6. The CDR3 loop is CASSGDRGLSNTEAFF. The CDR3 DNA reads as TGTGCCAGCAGCGGGGACAGGGGGCTTTCTAACACTGAAGCTTTCTTT.

V gene TRBV6-6 combines with J gene TRBJ2-1, with D uncertain. The V end lost 7 bases, the J end lost 7 bases, and 14 bases lay between the germline ends. The CDR3 covers 13 residues. Germline V gene lookup returns CDR1 MNHNY and CDR2 SVGAGI (reference sequence). The CDR3 region has the DNA TGTGCCAGCAATGGCGGCCAAGAGAATGAGCAGTTCTTC. Protein: CASNGGQENEQFF.

J is TRBJ2-3 and V is TRBV11-2; D is unclear. Looked up from germline, CDR1 is SGHAT and CDR2 is FQNNGV. V lost 3 bases, J lost 0 bases, and 13 bases lay in between. This CDR3 contains 16 residues. The CDR3 coding sequence is TGTGCCAGCAGCTTTAAAGTAGGAGCTAGCACAGATACGCAGTATTTT. It is translated as CASSFKVGASTDTQYF.

This rearrangement joins TRBV6-4 to TRBJ2-3, with TRBD2 identical over 8 bases. Germline CDR1 reads MRHNA; CDR2 reads SNTAGT. CDR3 length: 15 residues. The J segment lost 2 bases and the V segment lost 0 bases, leaving 1 base of the junction unmatched. DNA for the CDR3: TGTGCCAGCAGTGACTCTAGCGGGACCACAGATACGCAGTATTTT. Translation gives CASSDSSGTTDTQYF.

V gene TRBV4-2 combines with J gene TRBJ1-5; 7 positions agree with TRBD1. This CDR3 is 15 amino acids long. Per the germline V gene, CDR1 is LGHNA and CDR2 is YNFKEQ. Unmatched junction bases numbered 7, after V lost 4 bases and J lost 4 bases. CDR3 sequence: CASSPGTEVNQPQHF. The DNA of the CDR3 is TGTGCCAGCAGCCCCGGGACAGAGGTAAATCAGCCCCAGCATTTT.

This clone was counted once. The chain is built from TRBV9 and TRBJ1-2, with D tentatively TRBD1 (6 bases). CDR3 size: 13 residues. The germline CDR1 and CDR2 sequences are SGDLS and YYNGEE. Between the trimmed V and J ends, which lost 2 bases and 1 base, there was a span of 6 bases. DNA of the CDR3: TGTGCCAGCAGCGTGGACAGTAACTATGGCTACACCTTC. Amino acid sequence: CASSVDSNYGYTF.

The V and J genes are TRBV6-5 and TRBJ2-7; D possibly corresponds to TRBD2 (6 bases). V was cut by 5 bases and J by 6 bases, with 17 bases left in between. Germline assignment: CDR1 MNHEY and CDR2 SVGAGI. This CDR3 is 14 amino acids long. CDR3 protein: CASSEDGGVGEQYF. The CDR3 DNA reads TGTGCCAGCAGTGAAGACGGAGGGGTCGGCGAGCAGTACTTC.

The V and J genes are TRBV18 and TRBJ2-1, with TRBD2 matching over 8 bases. CDR3 length: 16 amino acids. Trimming cost V 2 bases and J 3 bases; bases outside gene matches: 6. CDR1 is KGHSH, CDR2 LQKENI, per germline. CDR3 sequence: CASSPRSSGIYNEQFF. The DNA of the CDR3 is TGTGCCAGCTCACCAAGAAGTAGCGGGATCTACAATGAGCAGTTCTTC. The full variable domain, completed using reference TRBV18 and TRBJ2-1, is NAGVMQNPRHLVRRRGQEARLRCSPMKGHSHVYWYRQLPEEGLKFMVYLQKENIIDESGMPKERFSAEFPKEGPSILRIQQVVRGDSAAYFCASSPRSSGIYNEQFFGPGTRLTVL.

The chain has TRBV19 and TRBJ1-5; D is ambiguous. Trimming took 5 bases from V and 4 from J, leaving 9 bases between them. Per the germline V gene, CDR1 is LNHDA and CDR2 is SQIVND (reference sequence). The CDR3 has 13 amino acids. CDR3 DNA sequence: TGTGCCAGTAGTTTAGCAGGAAATCAGCCCCAGCATTTT. This encodes CASSLAGNQPQHF.

The gene calls are TRBV6-1 and TRBJ2-4, with D possibly matching TRBD2 (6 bases). Germline V gene lookup returns CDR1 MNHNS and CDR2 SASEGT. The CDR3 is made up of 14 amino acids. Trimming took off 2 bases at V and 3 bases at J, with 8 bases between the two ends. CDR3 in amino acids: CASSEMGGKNIQYF. In DNA form, the CDR3 reads TGTGCCAGCAGTGAAATGGGGGGCAAAAACATTCAGTACTTC.

The chain is built from TRBV27 and TRBJ1-1, with a tentative D call TRBD1 (6 bases). The germline V and J ends were trimmed by 10 bases and 5 bases, with 20 bases remaining between them. Germline CDR1 MNHEY, CDR2 SMNVEV (reference sequence). The CDR3 totals 14 residues. This CDR3 reads CATISQGRGTEAFF. CDR3 DNA sequence: TGTGCCACCATCTCTCAGGGGCGCGGGACTGAAGCTTTCTTT.